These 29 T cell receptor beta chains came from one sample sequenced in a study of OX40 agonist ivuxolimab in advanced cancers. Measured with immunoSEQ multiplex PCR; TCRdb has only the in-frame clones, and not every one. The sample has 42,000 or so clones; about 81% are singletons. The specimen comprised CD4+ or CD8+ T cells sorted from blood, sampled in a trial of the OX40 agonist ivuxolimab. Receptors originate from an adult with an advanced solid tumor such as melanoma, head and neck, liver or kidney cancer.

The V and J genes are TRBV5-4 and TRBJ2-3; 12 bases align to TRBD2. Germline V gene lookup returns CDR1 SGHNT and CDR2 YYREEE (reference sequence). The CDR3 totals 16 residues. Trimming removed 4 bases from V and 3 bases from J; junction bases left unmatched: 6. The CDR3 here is CASSTPTSGSTDTQYF. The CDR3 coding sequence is TGTGCCAGCAGCACCCCGACTAGCGGGAGTACAGATACGCAGTATTTT. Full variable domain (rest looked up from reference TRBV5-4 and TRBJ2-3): ETGVTQSPTHLIKTRGQQVTLRCSSQSGHNTVSWYQQALGQGPQFIFQYYREEENGRGNFPPRFSGLQFPNYSSELNVNALELDDSALYLCASSTPTSGSTDTQYFGPGTRLTVL.

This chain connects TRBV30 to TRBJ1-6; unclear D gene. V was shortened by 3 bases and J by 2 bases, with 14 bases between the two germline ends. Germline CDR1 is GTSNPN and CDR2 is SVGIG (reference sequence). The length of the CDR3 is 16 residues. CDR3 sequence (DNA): TGTGCCTGGAGCCCTCCGGGGTATGCCTATAATTCACCCCTCCACTTT. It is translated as CAWSPPGYAYNSPLHF.

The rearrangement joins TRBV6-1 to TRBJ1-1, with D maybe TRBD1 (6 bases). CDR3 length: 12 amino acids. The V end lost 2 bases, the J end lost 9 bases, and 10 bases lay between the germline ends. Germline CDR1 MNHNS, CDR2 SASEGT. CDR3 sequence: CASSENRAQAFF. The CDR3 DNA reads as TGTGCCAGCAGTGAAAACAGGGCCCAAGCTTTCTTT.

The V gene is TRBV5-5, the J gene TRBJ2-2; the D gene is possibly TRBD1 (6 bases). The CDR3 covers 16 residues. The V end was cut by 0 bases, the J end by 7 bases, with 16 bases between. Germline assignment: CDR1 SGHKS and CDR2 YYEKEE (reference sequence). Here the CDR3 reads CASSLVPRKGVGELFF. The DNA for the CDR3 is TGTGCCAGCAGCTTGGTTCCTAGAAAGGGGGTCGGGGAGCTGTTTTTT.

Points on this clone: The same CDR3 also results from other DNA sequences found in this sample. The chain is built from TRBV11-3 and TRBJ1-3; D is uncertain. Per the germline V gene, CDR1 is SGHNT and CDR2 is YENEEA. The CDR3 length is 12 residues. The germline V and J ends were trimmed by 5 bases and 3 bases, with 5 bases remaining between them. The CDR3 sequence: CASSQGGNTIYF. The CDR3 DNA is TGTGCCAGCAGCCAAGGTGGAAACACCATATATTTT.

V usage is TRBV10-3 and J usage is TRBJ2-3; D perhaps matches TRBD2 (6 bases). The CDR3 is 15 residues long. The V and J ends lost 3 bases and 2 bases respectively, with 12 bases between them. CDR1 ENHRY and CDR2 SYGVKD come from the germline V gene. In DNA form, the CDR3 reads TGTGCCATCAGTGAAGGAGGGACCAACACAGATACGCAGTATTTT. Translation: CAISEGGTNTDTQYF.

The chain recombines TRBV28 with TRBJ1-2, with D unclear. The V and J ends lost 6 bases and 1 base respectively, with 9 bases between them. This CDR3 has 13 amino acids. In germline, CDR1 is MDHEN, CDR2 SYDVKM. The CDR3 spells CASSPGLNYGYTF. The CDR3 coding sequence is TGTGCCAGCAGCCCTGGACTTAACTATGGCTACACCTTC.

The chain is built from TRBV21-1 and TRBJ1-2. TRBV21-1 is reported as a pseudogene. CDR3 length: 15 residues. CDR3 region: CASSKRARVVYGYTF. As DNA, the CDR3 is TGTGCCAGCAGCAAAAGGGCGCGGGTGGTCTATGGCTACACCTTC.

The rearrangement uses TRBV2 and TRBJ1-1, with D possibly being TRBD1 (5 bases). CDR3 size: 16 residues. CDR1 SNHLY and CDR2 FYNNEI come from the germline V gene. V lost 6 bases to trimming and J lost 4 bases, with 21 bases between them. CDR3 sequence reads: CASSVSTLRDSTEAFF. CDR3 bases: TGTGCCAGCAGCGTTTCTACACTCAGGGATAGCACTGAAGCTTTCTTT.

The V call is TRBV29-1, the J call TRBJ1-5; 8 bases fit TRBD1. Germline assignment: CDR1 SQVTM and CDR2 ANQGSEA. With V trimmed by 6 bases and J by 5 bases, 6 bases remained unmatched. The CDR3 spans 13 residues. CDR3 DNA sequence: TGCAGCGTCACTCCGGGACAGGATCAGCCCCAGCATTTT. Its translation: CSVTPGQDQPQHF.

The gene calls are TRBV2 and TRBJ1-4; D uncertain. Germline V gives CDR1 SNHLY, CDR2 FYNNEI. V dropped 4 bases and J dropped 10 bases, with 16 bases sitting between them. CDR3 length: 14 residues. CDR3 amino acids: CASSVVRAWGKLFF. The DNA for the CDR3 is TGTGCCAGCAGTGTTGTAAGGGCGTGGGGAAAACTGTTTTTT.

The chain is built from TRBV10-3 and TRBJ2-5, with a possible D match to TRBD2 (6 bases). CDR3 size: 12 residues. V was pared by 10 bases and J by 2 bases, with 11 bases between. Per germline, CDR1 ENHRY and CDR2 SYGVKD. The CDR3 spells CATRAGQETQYF. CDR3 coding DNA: TGTGCCACCAGAGCGGGTCAAGAGACCCAGTACTTC.

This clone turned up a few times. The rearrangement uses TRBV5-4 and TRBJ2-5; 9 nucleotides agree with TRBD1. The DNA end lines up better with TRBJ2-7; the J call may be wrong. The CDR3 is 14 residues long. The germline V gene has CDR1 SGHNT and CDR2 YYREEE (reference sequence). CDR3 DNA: TGTGCCAGCAGTTTACCGGGACAGGGCTACGAGCAGTACTTC. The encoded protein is CASSLPGQGYEQYF.

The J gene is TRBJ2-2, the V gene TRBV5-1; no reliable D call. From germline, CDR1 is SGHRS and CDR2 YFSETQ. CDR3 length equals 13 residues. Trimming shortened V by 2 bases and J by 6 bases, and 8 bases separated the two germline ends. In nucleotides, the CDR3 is TGCGCCAGCAGCTTTGATATCTCCGGGGAGCTGTTTTTT. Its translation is CASSFDISGELFF.

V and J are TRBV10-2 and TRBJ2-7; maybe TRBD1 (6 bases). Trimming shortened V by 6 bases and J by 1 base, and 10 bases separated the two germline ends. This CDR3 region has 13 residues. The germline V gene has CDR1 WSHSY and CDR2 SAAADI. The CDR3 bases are TGCGCCAGCAGCCGAGGGGGATCCTACGAGCAGTACGTC. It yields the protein CASSRGGSYEQYV.

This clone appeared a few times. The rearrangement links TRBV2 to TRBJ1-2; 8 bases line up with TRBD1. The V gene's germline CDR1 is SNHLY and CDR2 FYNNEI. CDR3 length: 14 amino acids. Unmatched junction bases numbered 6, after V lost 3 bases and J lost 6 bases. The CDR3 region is CASSDGTGLNGYTF. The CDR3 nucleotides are TGTGCCAGCAGTGATGGGACAGGCCTCAATGGCTACACCTTC.

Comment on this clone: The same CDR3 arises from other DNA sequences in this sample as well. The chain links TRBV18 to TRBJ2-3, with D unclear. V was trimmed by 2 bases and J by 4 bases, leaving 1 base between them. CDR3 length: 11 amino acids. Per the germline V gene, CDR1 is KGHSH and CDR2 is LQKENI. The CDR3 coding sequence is TGTGCCAGCTCACCATCAGATACGCAGTATTTT. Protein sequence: CASSPSDTQYF.

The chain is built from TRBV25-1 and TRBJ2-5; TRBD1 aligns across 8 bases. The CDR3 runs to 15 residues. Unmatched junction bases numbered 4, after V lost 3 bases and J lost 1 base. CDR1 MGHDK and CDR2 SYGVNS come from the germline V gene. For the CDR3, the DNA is TGTGCCAGCAGTGACGTGGACAGGGCCCAAGAGACCCAGTACTTC. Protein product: CASSDVDRAQETQYF.

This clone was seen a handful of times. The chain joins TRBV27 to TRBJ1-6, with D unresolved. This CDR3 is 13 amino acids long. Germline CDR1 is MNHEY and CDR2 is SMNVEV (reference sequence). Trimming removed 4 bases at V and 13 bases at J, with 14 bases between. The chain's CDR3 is CASSSGLMWPLHF. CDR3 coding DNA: TGTGCCAGCAGTTCTGGTTTAATGTGGCCCCTCCACTTT.

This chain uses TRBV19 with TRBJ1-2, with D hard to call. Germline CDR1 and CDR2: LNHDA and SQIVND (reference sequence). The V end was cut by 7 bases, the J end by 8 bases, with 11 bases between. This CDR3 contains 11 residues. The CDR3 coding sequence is TGTGCCAGTAAAACCGGAGACGGCTACACCTTC. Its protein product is CASKTGDGYTF.

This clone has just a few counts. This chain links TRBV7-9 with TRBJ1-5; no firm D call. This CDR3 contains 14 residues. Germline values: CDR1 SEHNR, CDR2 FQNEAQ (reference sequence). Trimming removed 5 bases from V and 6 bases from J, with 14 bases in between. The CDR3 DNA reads TGTGCCAGCAGCCCCCCTGGTGAAGCTCAGCCCCAGCATTTT. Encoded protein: CASSPPGEAQPQHF.

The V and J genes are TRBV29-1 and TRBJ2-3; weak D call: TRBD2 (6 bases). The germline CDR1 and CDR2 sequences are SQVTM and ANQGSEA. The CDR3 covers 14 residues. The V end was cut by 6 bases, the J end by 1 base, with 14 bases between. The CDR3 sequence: CSVRLGSGTDTQYF. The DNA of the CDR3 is TGCAGCGTCCGACTAGGGTCTGGCACAGATACGCAGTATTTT.

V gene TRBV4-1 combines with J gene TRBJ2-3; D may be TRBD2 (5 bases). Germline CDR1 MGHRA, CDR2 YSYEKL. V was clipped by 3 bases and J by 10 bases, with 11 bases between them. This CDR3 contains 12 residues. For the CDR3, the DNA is TGCGCCAGCAGCCACGCTGTGGGAGCGCAGTATTTT. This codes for CASSHAVGAQYF.

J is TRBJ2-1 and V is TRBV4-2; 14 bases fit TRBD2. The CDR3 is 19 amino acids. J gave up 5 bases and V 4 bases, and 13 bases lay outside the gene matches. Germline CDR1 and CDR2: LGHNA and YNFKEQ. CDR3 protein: CASSRGTSGSMTPHNEQFF. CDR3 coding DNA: TGTGCCAGCAGCCGCGGGACTAGCGGGAGCATGACCCCCCACAATGAGCAGTTCTTC.

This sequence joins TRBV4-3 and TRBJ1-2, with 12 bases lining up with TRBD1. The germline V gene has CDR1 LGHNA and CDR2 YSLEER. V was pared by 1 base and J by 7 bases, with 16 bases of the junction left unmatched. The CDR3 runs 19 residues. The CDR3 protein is CASSQVIIGDRGRLSGYTF. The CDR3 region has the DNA TGCGCCAGCAGCCAAGTTATCATTGGGGACAGGGGGCGGCTGAGTGGCTACACCTTC.

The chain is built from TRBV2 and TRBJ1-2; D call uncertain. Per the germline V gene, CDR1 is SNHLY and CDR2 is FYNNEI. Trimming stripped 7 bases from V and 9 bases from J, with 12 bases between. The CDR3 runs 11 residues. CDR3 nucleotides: TGTGCCAGCACAGGAGCTGAAAGCTACACCTTC. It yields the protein CASTGAESYTF.

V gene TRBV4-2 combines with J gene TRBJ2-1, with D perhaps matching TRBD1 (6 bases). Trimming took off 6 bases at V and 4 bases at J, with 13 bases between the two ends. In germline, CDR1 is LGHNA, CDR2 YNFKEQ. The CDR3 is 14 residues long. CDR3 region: CASSGQGRYNEQFF. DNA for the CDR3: TGTGCCAGCAGTGGCCAGGGGAGATACAATGAGCAGTTCTTC.

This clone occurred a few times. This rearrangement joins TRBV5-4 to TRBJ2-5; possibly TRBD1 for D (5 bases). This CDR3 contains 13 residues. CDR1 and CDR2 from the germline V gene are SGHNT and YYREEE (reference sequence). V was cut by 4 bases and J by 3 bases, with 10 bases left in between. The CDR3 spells CASSVQGKETQYF. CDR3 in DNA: TGTGCCAGCAGCGTGCAGGGAAAAGAGACCCAGTACTTC.

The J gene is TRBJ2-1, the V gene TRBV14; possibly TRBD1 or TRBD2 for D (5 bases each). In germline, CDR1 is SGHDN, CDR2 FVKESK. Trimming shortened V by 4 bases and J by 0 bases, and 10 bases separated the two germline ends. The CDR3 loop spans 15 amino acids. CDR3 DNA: TGTGCCAGCAGCCGCTCGGGGCGCTCCTACAATGAGCAGTTCTTC. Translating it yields CASSRSGRSYNEQFF. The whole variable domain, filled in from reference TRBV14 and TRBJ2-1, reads EAGVTQFPSHSVIEKGQTVTLRCDPISGHDNLYWYRRVMGKEIKFLLHFVKESKQDESGMPNNRFLAERTGGTYSTLKVQPAELEDSGVYFCASSRSGRSYNEQFFGPGTRLTVL.